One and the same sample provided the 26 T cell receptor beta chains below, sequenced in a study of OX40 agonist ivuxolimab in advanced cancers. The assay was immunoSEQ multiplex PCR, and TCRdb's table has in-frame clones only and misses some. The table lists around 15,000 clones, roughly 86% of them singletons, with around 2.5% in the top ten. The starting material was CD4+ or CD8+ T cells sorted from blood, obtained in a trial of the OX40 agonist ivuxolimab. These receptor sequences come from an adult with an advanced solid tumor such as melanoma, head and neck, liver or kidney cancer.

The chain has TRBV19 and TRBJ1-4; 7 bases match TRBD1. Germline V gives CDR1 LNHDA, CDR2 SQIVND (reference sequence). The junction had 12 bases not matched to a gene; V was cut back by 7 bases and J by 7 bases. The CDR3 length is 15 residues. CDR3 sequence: CASTSTDRVVEKLFF. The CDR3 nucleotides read TGTGCCAGTACCTCAACCGACAGGGTGGTTGAAAAACTGTTTTTT.

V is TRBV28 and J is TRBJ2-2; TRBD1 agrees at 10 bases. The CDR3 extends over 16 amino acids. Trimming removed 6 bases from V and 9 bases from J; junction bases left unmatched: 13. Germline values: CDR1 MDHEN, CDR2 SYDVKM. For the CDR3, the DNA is TGTGCCAGCAGCCAGCTTCCGGACAGGGGGTTACGGGAGCTGTTTTTT. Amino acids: CASSQLPDRGLRELFF.

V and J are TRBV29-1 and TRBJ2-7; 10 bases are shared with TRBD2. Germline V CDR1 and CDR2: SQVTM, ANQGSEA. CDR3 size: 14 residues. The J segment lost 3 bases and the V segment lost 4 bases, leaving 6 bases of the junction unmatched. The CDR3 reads CSVVSLAGDYEQYF. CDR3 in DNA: TGCAGCGTTGTGAGCCTAGCGGGAGACTACGAGCAGTACTTC.

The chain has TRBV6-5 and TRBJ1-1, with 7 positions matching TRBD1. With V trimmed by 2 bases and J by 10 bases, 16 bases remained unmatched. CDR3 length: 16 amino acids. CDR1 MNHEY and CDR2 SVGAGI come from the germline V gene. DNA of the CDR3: TGTGCCAGCAGTTACGGAACCACAGGGGTGTGGGGTGGAGCTTTCTTT. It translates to CASSYGTTGVWGGAFF.

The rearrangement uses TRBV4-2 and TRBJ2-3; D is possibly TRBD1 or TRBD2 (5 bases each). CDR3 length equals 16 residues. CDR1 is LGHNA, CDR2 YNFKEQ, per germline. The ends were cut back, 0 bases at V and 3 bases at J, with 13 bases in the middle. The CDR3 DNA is TGTGCCAGCAGCCAAGATCAGGTCGAGGGGACAGATACGCAGTATTTT. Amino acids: CASSQDQVEGTDTQYF.

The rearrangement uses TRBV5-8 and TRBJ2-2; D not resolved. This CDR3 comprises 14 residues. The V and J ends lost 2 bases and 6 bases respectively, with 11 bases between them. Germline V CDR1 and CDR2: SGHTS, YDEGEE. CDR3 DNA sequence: TGTGCCAGCAGCTTATTTCTCGGGTCCGGGGAGCTGTTTTTT. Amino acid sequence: CASSLFLGSGELFF.

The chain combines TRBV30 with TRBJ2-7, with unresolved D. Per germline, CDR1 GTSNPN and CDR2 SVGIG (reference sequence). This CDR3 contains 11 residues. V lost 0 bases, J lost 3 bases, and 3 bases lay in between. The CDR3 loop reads CAWSVDYEQYF. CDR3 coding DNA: TGTGCCTGGAGTGTAGACTACGAGCAGTACTTC. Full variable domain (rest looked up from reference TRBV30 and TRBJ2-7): SQTIHQWPATLVQPVGSPLSLECTVEGTSNPNLYWYRQAAGRGLQLLFYSVGIGQISSEVPQNLSASRPQDRQFILSSKKLLLSDSGFYLCAWSVDYEQYFGPGTRLTVT.

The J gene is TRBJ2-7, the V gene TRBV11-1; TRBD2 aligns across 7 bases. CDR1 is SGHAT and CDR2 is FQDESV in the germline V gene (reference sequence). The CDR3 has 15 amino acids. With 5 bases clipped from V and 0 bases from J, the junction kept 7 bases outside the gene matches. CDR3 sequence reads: CASSRAGTTSYEQYF. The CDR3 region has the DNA TGTGCCAGCAGCCGAGCCGGGACTACCTCCTACGAGCAGTACTTC.

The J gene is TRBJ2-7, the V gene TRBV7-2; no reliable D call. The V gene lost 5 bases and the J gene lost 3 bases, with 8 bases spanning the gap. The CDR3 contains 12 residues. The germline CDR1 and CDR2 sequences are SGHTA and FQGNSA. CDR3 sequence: CASSPTFYEQYF. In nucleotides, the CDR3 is TGTGCCAGCAGCCCAACTTTCTACGAGCAGTACTTC.

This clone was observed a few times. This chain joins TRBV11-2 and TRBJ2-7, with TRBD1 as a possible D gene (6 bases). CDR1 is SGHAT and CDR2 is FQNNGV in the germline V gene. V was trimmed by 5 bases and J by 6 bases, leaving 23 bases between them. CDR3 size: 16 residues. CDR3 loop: CASSPSPGELRTEQYF. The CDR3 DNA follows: TGTGCCAGCAGCCCCTCCCCAGGGGAGTTACGAACCGAGCAGTACTTC. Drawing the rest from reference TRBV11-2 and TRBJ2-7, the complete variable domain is EAGVAQSPRYKIIEKRQSVAFWCNPISGHATLYWYQQILGQGPKLLIQFQNNGVVDDSQLPKDRFSAERLKGVDSTLKIQPAKLEDSAVYLCASSPSPGELRTEQYFGPGTRLTVT.

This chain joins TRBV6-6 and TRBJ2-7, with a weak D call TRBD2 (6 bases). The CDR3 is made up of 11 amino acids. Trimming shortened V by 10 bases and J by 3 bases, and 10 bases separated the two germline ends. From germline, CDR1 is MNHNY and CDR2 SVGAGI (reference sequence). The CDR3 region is CATGSDYEQYF. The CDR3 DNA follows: TGTGCCACCGGGAGTGACTACGAGCAGTACTTC.

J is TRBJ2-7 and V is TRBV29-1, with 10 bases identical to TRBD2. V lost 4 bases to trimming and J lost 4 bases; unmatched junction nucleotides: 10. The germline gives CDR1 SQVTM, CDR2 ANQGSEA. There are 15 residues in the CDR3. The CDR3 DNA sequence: TGCAGCGTTGTTAAGCTAGCGGGAGTTGTTTACGAGCAGTACTTC. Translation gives CSVVKLAGVVYEQYF.

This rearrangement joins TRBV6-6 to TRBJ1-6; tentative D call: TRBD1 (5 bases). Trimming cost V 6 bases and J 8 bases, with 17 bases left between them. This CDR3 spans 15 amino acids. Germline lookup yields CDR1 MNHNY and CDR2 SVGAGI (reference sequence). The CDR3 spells CASRDGTSVDSPLHF. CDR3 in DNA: TGTGCCAGCAGAGACGGGACTTCGGTCGATTCACCCCTCCACTTT.

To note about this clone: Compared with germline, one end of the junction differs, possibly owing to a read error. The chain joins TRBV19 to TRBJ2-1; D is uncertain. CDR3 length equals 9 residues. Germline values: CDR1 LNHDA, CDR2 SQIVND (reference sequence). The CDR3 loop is CASNNEGIF. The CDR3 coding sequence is TGTGCCAGTAATAACGAAGGGATCTTC.

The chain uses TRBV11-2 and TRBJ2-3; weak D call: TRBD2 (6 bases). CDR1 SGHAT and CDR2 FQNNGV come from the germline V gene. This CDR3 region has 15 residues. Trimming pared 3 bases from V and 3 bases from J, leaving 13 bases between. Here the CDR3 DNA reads TGTGCCAGCAGCTTCGGGGGAGTTTTAACAGATACGCAGTATTTT. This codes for CASSFGGVLTDTQYF.

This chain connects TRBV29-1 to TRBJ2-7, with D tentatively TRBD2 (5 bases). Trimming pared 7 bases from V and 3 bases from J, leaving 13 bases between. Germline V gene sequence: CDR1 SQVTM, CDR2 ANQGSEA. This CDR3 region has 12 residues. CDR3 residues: CSAASGIYEQYF. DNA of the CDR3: TGCAGCGCCGCCTCCGGGATCTACGAGCAGTACTTC.

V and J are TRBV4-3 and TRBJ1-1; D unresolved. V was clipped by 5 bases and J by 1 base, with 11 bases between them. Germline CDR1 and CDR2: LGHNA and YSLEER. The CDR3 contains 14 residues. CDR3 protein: CASSVRAANTEAFF. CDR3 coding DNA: TGCGCCAGCAGCGTCAGAGCCGCGAACACTGAAGCTTTCTTT.

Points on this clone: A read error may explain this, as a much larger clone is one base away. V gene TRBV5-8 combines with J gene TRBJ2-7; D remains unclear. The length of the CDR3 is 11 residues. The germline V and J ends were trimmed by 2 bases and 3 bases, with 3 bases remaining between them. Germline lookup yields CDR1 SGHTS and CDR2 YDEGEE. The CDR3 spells CASSFNYEQYF. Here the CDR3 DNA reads TGTGCCAGCAGCTTTAACTACGAGCAGTACTTC.

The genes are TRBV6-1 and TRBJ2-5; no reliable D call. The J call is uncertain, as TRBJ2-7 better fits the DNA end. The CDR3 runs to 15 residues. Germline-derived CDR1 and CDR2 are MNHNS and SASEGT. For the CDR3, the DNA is TGTGCCAGCAGAGGATCCCGACCGAGCTCCTACGAGCAGTACTTC. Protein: CASRGSRPSSYEQYF.

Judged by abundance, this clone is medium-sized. The CDR3 protein is CASSESKATNYGYTF. In nucleotides, the CDR3 is TGCGCCAGCAGTGAGTCGAAAGCCACTAACTATGGCTACACCTTC. This sequence joins TRBV10-2 and TRBJ1-2; D is ambiguous. CDR1 WSHSY and CDR2 SAAADI come from the germline V gene. The V and J ends lost 0 bases and 0 bases respectively, with 8 bases between them. CDR3 length equals 15 residues.

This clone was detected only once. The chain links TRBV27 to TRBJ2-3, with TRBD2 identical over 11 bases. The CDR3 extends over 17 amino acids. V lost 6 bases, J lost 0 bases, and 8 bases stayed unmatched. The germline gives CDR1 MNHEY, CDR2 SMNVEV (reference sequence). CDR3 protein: CASSRLAGPSSTDTQYF. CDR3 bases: TGTGCCAGCAGCAGACTAGCGGGACCCTCGAGCACAGATACGCAGTATTTT.

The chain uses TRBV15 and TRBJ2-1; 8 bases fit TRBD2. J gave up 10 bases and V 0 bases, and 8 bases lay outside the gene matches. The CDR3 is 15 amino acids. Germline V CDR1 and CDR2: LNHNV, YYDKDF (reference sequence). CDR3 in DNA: TGTGCCACCAGCAGAGATAGAGGGACTAGGGAAGAGCAGTTCTTC. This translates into CATSRDRGTREEQFF.

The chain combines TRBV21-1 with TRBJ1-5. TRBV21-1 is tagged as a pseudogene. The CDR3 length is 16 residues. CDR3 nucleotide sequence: TGTGCCAGCAGCGAGTCGCTACATTGGCATCATCAGCCCCAGCATTTT. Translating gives CASSESLHWHHQPQHF.

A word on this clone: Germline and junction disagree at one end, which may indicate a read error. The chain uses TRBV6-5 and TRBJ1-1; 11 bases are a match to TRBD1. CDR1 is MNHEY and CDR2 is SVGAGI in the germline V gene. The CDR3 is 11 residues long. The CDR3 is CASTQGQGDLF. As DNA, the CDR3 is TGTGCCAGCACCCAGGGACAGGGGGACCTCTTT.

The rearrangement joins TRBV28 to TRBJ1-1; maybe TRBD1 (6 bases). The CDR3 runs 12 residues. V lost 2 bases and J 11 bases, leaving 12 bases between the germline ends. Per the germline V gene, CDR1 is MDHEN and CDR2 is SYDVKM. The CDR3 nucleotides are TGTGCCAGCAGTTTACTACAGGGTTGGGCTTTCTTT. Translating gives CASSLLQGWAFF.

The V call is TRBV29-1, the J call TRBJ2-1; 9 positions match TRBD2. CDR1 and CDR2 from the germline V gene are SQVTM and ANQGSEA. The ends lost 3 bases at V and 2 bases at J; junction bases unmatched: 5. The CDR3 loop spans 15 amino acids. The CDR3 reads CSVDQLAGTYNEQFF. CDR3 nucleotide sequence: TGCAGCGTTGATCAACTAGCGGGCACCTACAATGAGCAGTTCTTC.